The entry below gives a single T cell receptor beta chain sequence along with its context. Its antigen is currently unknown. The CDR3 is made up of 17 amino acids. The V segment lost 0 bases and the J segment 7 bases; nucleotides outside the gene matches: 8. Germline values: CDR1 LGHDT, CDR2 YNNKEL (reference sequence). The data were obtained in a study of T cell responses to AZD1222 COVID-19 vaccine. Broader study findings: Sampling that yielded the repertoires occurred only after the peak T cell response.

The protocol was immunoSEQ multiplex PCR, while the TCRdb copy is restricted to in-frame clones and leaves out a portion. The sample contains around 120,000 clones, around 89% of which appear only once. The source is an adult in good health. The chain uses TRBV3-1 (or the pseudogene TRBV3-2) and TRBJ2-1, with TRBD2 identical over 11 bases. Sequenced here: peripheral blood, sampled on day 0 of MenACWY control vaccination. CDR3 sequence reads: CASSQDWATSGKNEQFF. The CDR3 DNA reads TGTGCCAGCAGCCAAGATTGGGCGACTAGCGGGAAAAATGAGCAGTTCTTC.